Below, 29 T cell receptor beta chains from the same sample are listed, as sequenced in a study of blood T cells in healthy people across ages. Using a J-beta primer mix together with a sample-barcoded 5' primer, a second PCR was run for about 7 to 12 cycles. MiXCR, applied by TCRdb to the 5' RACE reads, yields one record per CDR3 protein. Among about 930,000 distinct CDR3 sequences, about 27% were seen once, and the ten largest hold about 9.4%. These data were also reused for a study on T cells of mothers and their children.

Sequences were obtained from blood. The receptor source for this set is a woman aged 40 to 50 in good health.

This clonotype was recorded many times. V and J are TRBV28 and TRBJ2-7; TRBD2 might be the D (6 bases). The germline CDR1 and CDR2 sequences are MDHEN and SYDVKM. The CDR3 covers 16 residues. The germline V and J ends were trimmed by 6 bases and 4 bases, with 22 bases remaining between them. The DNA of the CDR3 is TGTGCCAGCAGGGACGAGGACCGACTAGAGACATACGAGCAGTACTTC. Its protein is CASRDEDRLETYEQYF.

V usage is TRBV15 and J usage is TRBJ2-5; 9 bases are a match to TRBD1. CDR3 size: 17 residues. The V segment lost 1 base and the J segment 11 bases; nucleotides outside the gene matches: 17. Germline values: CDR1 LNHNV, CDR2 YYDKDF (reference sequence). CDR3 in amino acids: CATSRAGADRGRGEQYF. The CDR3 nucleotides are TGTGCCACCAGCAGAGCCGGTGCGGACAGGGGCCGGGGTGAGCAGTACTTC.

The J gene is TRBJ2-2, the V gene TRBV5-1, with a weak D call TRBD2 (5 bases). Per the germline V gene, CDR1 is SGHRS and CDR2 is YFSETQ. CDR3 length: 16 amino acids. Trimming removed 4 bases from V and 5 bases from J, with 18 bases in between. The CDR3 nucleotides are TGCGCCAGCAGCGCAGCGGCCGCAGTACGAACCGGGGAGCTGTTTTTT. Amino acids: CASSAAAAVRTGELFF. Full variable domain (outside the CDR3, taken from reference TRBV5-1 and TRBJ2-2): KAGVTQTPRYLIKTRGQQVTLSCSPISGHRSVSWYQQTPGQGLQFLFEYFSETQRNKGNFPGRFSGRQFSNSRSEMNVSTLELGDSALYLCASSAAAAVRTGELFFGEGSRLTVL.

This clonotype was seen a handful of times. J is TRBJ2-1 and V is TRBV7-2; TRBD2 matches at 14 bases. CDR3 size: 17 residues. In germline, CDR1 is SGHTA, CDR2 FQGNSA. After removal of 1 base from V and 7 bases from J, the junction contained 6 bases not matched to a gene. The CDR3 sequence is CASSLGARLAGGNEQFF. In DNA form, the CDR3 reads TGTGCCAGCAGCTTAGGTGCCCGACTAGCGGGGGGGAATGAGCAGTTCTTC.

The V gene is TRBV24-1, the J gene TRBJ2-7, with D possibly TRBD1 on 6 matching bases. The CDR3 extends over 15 amino acids. Trimming cost V 4 bases and J 4 bases, with 16 bases left between them. CDR1 is KGHDR, CDR2 SFDVKD, per germline. CDR3 sequence reads: CATSDGKATGYEQYF. The CDR3 DNA reads as TGTGCCACCAGTGACGGAAAAGCGACAGGTTACGAGCAGTACTTC.

The genes are TRBV27 and TRBJ2-1; perhaps TRBD2 as D (5 bases). Trimming shortened V by 8 bases and J by 7 bases, and 12 bases separated the two germline ends. CDR3 size: 12 residues. From germline, CDR1 is MNHEY and CDR2 SMNVEV (reference sequence). Here the CDR3 reads CASGLGQNEQFF. As DNA, the CDR3 is TGTGCCAGCGGACTCGGGCAAAATGAGCAGTTCTTC.

J is TRBJ2-5 and V is TRBV7-9; D is undetermined. V was clipped by 1 base and J by 5 bases, with 11 bases between them. The CDR3 extends over 14 amino acids. Germline V gene data show CDR1 as SEHNR and CDR2 as FQNEAQ (reference sequence). The CDR3 DNA reads as TGTGCCAGCAGCTTAGGAGTGGGTTTTGAGACCCAGTACTTC. Amino acid sequence: CASSLGVGFETQYF.

This clonotype has a count of ten or more. The V gene is TRBV27, the J gene TRBJ1-2; D possibly corresponds to TRBD1 (6 bases). The CDR3 covers 15 residues. The V end lost 2 bases, the J end lost 8 bases, and 18 bases lay between the germline ends. The germline V gene encodes CDR1 MNHEY and CDR2 SMNVEV (reference sequence). The CDR3 loop is CASSLDLRGADGYTF. In DNA, the CDR3 is TGTGCCAGCAGTTTAGATTTACGGGGGGCGGACGGCTACACCTTC.

Concerning this clonotype: Compared with germline, one end of the junction differs, possibly owing to a read error. This chain links TRBV7-8 with TRBJ1-3; D is unresolved. Germline CDR1 SGHVS, CDR2 FQNEAQ. The CDR3 sequence is 14 residues long. CDR3 residues: CASSPGSSGITIYF. The CDR3 DNA reads TGTGCCAGCAGCCCGGGAAGCTCTGGAATCACCATATATTTT.

This chain connects TRBV12-3 or TRBV12-4 to TRBJ2-1; 7 positions agree with TRBD1. J gave up 1 base and V 7 bases, and 4 bases lay outside the gene matches. CDR3 length: 14 residues. The CDR3 region is CASNTGESYNEQFF. The DNA of the CDR3 is TGTGCCAGCAATACAGGGGAATCCTACAATGAGCAGTTCTTC.

This chain links TRBV9 with TRBJ2-5; D unresolved. Trimming left V 4 bases short and J 6 bases short, with 16 bases between. The CDR3 extends over 14 amino acids. Germline loops: CDR1 SGDLS, CDR2 YYNGEE. Here the CDR3 reads CASSPGLLAKTQYF. The CDR3 nucleotides are TGTGCCAGCAGCCCCGGGCTTTTGGCCAAGACCCAGTACTTC. The full variable domain, in which reference TRBV9 and TRBJ2-5 provide the parts outside the CDR3, is DSGVTQTPKHLITATGQRVTLRCSPRSGDLSVYWYQQSLDQGLQFLIQYYNGEERAKGNILERFSAQQFPDLHSELNLSSLELGDSALYFCASSPGLLAKTQYFGPGTRLLVL.

This clonotype has ten or more counts. The chain recombines TRBV29-1 with TRBJ2-5; TRBD2 is a possible D gene (5 bases). The CDR3 runs to 13 residues. The V and J ends lost 5 bases and 5 bases respectively, with 15 bases between them. Germline CDR1 reads SQVTM; CDR2 reads ANQGSEA. The CDR3: CSVTMLARETQYF. In DNA form, the CDR3 reads TGCAGCGTTACTATGCTAGCTCGGGAGACCCAGTACTTC. Complete variable domain (other parts from reference TRBV29-1 and TRBJ2-5): SAVISQKPSRDICQRGTSLTIQCQVDSQVTMMFWYRQQPGQSLTLIATANQGSEATYESGFVIDKFPISRPNLTFSTLTVSNMSPEDSSIYLCSVTMLARETQYFGPGTRLLVL.

A few counts support this clonotype. J is TRBJ2-2 and V is TRBV5-4; 11 nucleotides match TRBD1. In germline, CDR1 is SGHNT, CDR2 YYREEE (reference sequence). This CDR3 comprises 19 residues. V lost 4 bases, J lost 3 bases, and 14 bases stayed unmatched. CDR3 sequence reads: CASSRRTGGAYEDTGELFF. CDR3 coding DNA: TGTGCCAGCAGCAGACGGACAGGGGGCGCTTACGAGGACACCGGGGAGCTGTTTTTT.

Points on this clonotype: A read error may explain this, as a much larger clone is one base away. This chain joins TRBV24-1 and TRBJ2-7, with D uncertain. The DNA end favors TRBJ2-5, so the J call may be wrong. Germline V gives CDR1 KGHDR, CDR2 SFDVKD. The CDR3 extends over 14 amino acids. The CDR3 DNA reads as TGTGCCACCAGTGACCCGAAGGGTTGGGAGACCCAGTACTTC. It specifies CATSDPKGWETQYF.

In the case of this clonotype: Relative to the germline gene, one junction end is altered; a read error may explain this. The chain joins TRBV11-2 to TRBJ2-3; perhaps TRBD2 as D (6 bases). Germline CDR1 is SGHAT and CDR2 is FQNNGV. The CDR3 has 14 residues. DNA for the CDR3: TGTGCCAGCAGCCTAGAACCAGGAGCGGGTACGCAGTATTTT. This encodes CASSLEPGAGTQYF.

The CDR3 loop is CASSLPGGPNQPQHF. As DNA, the CDR3 is TGTGCCAGCAGCCTTCCTGGGGGCCCCAATCAGCCCCAGCATTTT. V gene TRBV7-9 combines with J gene TRBJ1-5; D may be TRBD1 (6 bases). The V end was cut by 5 bases, the J end by 3 bases, with 14 bases between. The CDR3 has 15 residues. Germline CDR1 SEHNR, CDR2 FQNEAQ (reference sequence).

The chain recombines TRBV6-2 or TRBV6-3 with TRBJ2-7; D may be TRBD2 (7 bases). Per the germline V gene, CDR1 is MNHEY and CDR2 is SVGEGT. The CDR3 loop spans 16 amino acids. V was cut by 5 bases and J by 2 bases, with 19 bases left in between. The CDR3 loop reads CASSPAWGGLTYEQYF. CDR3 bases: TGTGCCAGCAGTCCCGCCTGGGGGGGCCTAACCTACGAGCAGTACTTC.

This chain uses TRBV15 with TRBJ1-2; the D is unclear. Germline values: CDR1 LNHNV, CDR2 YYDKDF (reference sequence). This CDR3 is built from 16 residues. V was shortened by 1 base and J by 8 bases, with 20 bases between the two germline ends. The CDR3 spells CATSRAPRELYGGYTF. The CDR3, as DNA: TGTGCCACCAGCAGAGCCCCTCGTGAACTCTATGGCGGCTACACCTTC.

The chain is built from TRBV12-3 or TRBV12-4 and TRBJ1-6; 11 positions match TRBD1. The CDR3 has 14 amino acids. V lost 6 bases, J lost 5 bases, and 0 bases stayed unmatched. CDR3 DNA: TGTGCCAGCAGGGGACAGGGGGATAATTCACCCCTCCACTTT. Protein sequence: CASRGQGDNSPLHF.

This chain connects TRBV6-6 to TRBJ2-1; D assignment may be TRBD1 or TRBD2 (5 bases each). CDR3 length: 16 residues. Trimming took off 4 bases at V and 10 bases at J, with 23 bases between the two ends. Germline CDR1 reads MNHNY; CDR2 reads SVGAGI (reference sequence). In nucleotides, the CDR3 is TGTGCCAGCAGTTCTGATGGGACGGCGAGAGAAGGAGAGCAGTTCTTC. It codes for CASSSDGTAREGEQFF.

The table lists this clonotype with many counts. The chain carries TRBV27 and TRBJ2-1; D ambiguous. Between the trimmed V and J ends, which lost 7 bases and 10 bases, there was a span of 20 bases. The CDR3 sequence is 14 residues long. The V gene's germline CDR1 is MNHEY and CDR2 SMNVEV (reference sequence). The DNA for the CDR3 is TGTGCCAGCAACTTCGATGGCCAGAGAAAGGAGCAGTTCTTC. This sequence encodes CASNFDGQRKEQFF.

The chain combines TRBV7-3 with TRBJ2-3; tentatively, D is TRBD2 (6 bases). Germline-derived CDR1 and CDR2 are SGHTA and FQGTGA. This CDR3 comprises 15 residues. Trimming removed 5 bases from V and 5 bases from J, with 17 bases in between. CDR3 nucleotides: TGTGCCAGCAGCCCCAATGGGCGGAGGGGAGATACGCAGTATTTT. Protein sequence: CASSPNGRRGDTQYF.

At least ten counts were recorded for this clonotype. V is TRBV24-1 and J is TRBJ2-1, with TRBD2 matching 11 bases. This CDR3 has 18 residues. V dropped 3 bases and J dropped 2; count of bases not matched to a gene: 8. Germline V lookup: CDR1 KGHDR, CDR2 SFDVKD. CDR3 protein: CATSDPTQTSGAYNEQFF. In nucleotides, the CDR3 is TGTGCCACCAGTGATCCAACACAGACTAGCGGGGCCTACAATGAGCAGTTCTTC.

The rearrangement links TRBV11-3 to TRBJ2-1, with 8 positions matching TRBD1. The germline V gene has CDR1 SGHNT and CDR2 YENEEA. With V trimmed by 5 bases and J by 3 bases, 9 bases remained unmatched. CDR3 length: 16 amino acids. The CDR3 sequence: CASSPSDRVDYNEQFF. CDR3 nucleotides: TGTGCCAGCAGCCCTTCGGACAGGGTGGACTACAATGAGCAGTTCTTC.

Comment on this clonotype: A much more abundant neighbour one base away suggests this may be a read error. This sequence joins TRBV7-2 and TRBJ2-1; the D gene is possibly TRBD2 (6 bases). Between the trimmed V and J ends, which lost 2 bases and 13 bases, there was a span of 18 bases. Per germline, CDR1 SGHTA and CDR2 FQGNSA. CDR3 size: 14 residues. CDR3 region: CASSLRGARETQFF. The CDR3 DNA sequence: TGTGCCAGCAGCTTACGCGGGGCTCGAGAGACCCAGTTCTTC.

This clonotype was seen at least ten times. The chain recombines TRBV20-1 with TRBJ2-5; 7 bases fit TRBD1. The CDR3 loop spans 16 amino acids. CDR1 is DFQATT and CDR2 is SNEGSKA in the germline V gene (reference sequence). V lost 0 bases and J lost 0; bases outside the gene matches: 7. The CDR3 DNA reads TGCAGTGCTAGAGATGGAGGCAGGGGGTACCAAGAGACCCAGTACTTC. As protein: CSARDGGRGYQETQYF.

The rearrangement joins TRBV5-1 to TRBJ1-2; D might be TRBD1 (5 bases). CDR3 length equals 14 residues. The V end was cut by 5 bases, the J end by 8 bases, with 19 bases between. Germline V lookup: CDR1 SGHRS, CDR2 YFSETQ. The CDR3 coding sequence is TGCGCCAGCAGAGAAACGAGGGGTACTGGCGGCTACACCTTC. It yields the protein CASRETRGTGGYTF.

The gene calls are TRBV7-2 and TRBJ1-2, with D uncertain. The CDR3 runs 15 residues. Germline CDR1 is SGHTA and CDR2 is FQGNSA. V lost 2 bases and J lost 10, with 20 bases in between. The CDR3 DNA reads TGTGCCAGCAGCTTACTCAGCGGAGTAGGGTACGACTACACCTTC. It is translated as CASSLLSGVGYDYTF.

The rearrangement uses TRBV5-1 and TRBJ2-2; TRBD1 might be the D (5 bases). V was cut by 4 bases and J by 7 bases, with 20 bases left in between. Germline V gene data show CDR1 as SGHRS and CDR2 as YFSETQ. The CDR3 contains 16 residues. CDR3 residues: CASSDQGASQSGELFF. As DNA, the CDR3 is TGCGCCAGCAGCGATCAGGGCGCTTCGCAAAGCGGGGAGCTGTTTTTT. Drawing the rest from reference TRBV5-1 and TRBJ2-2, the complete variable domain is KAGVTQTPRYLIKTRGQQVTLSCSPISGHRSVSWYQQTPGQGLQFLFEYFSETQRNKGNFPGRFSGRQFSNSRSEMNVSTLELGDSALYLCASSDQGASQSGELFFGEGSRLTVL.